One and the same sample provided the 30 T cell receptor beta chains below, sequenced in a study of siplizumab effects on memory and regulatory T cells. Measured with immunoSEQ multiplex PCR; TCRdb has only the in-frame clones, and not every one. The sample shows around 100,000 clones, more than 85% of them seen only once. Material: CD4+ T cells sorted from blood. These receptors were obtained from a human donor in good health.

V is TRBV7-9 and J is TRBJ1-4, with D perhaps TRBD1 (6 bases). The CDR3 runs 15 residues. The ends were cut back, 5 bases at V and 8 bases at J, with 18 bases in the middle. Per germline, CDR1 SEHNR and CDR2 FQNEAQ (reference sequence). CDR3 amino acids: CASSATGGGREKLFF. The CDR3, as DNA: TGTGCCAGCAGCGCAACTGGAGGGGGTAGGGAAAAACTGTTTTTT.

The chain carries TRBV18 and TRBJ1-1; 7 positions agree with TRBD1. J was trimmed by 5 bases and V by 0 bases; bases with no gene match: 6. This CDR3 region has 15 residues. Per germline, CDR1 KGHSH and CDR2 LQKENI. The CDR3 region has the DNA TGTGCCAGCTCACCACCGAACAGGGGTGGGACTGAAGCTTTCTTT. This translates into CASSPPNRGGTEAFF.

This chain joins TRBV2 and TRBJ1-1; D unresolved. Trimming cost V 7 bases and J 3 bases, with 15 bases left between them. In germline, CDR1 is SNHLY, CDR2 FYNNEI. This CDR3 region has 14 residues. The CDR3 loop is CASNGLLRDTEAFF. The DNA of the CDR3 is TGTGCCAGCAATGGCCTTCTAAGGGACACTGAAGCTTTCTTT.

The chain uses TRBV7-7 and TRBJ2-5, with no clear D. V was shortened by 5 bases and J by 5 bases, with 15 bases between the two germline ends. CDR1 is SSHAT, CDR2 FNYEAQ, per germline (reference sequence). This CDR3 spans 14 amino acids. Here the CDR3 DNA reads TGTGCCAGCAGCCAAACAAGGAATTGGGAGACCCAGTACTTC. The encoded protein is CASSQTRNWETQYF. The variable domain in full, with the rest retrieved from reference TRBV7-7 and TRBJ2-5, is GAGVSQSPRYKVTKRGQDVTLRCDPISSHATLYWYQQALGQGPEFLTYFNYEAQPDKSGLPSDRFSAERPEGSISTLTIQRTEQRDSAMYRCASSQTRNWETQYFGPGTRLLVL.

The chain couples TRBV7-9 to TRBJ2-7; 9 bases match TRBD1. Germline CDR1 SEHNR, CDR2 FQNEAQ (reference sequence). V dropped 7 bases and J dropped 3; count of bases not matched to a gene: 13. The CDR3 consists of 16 residues. This CDR3 is CASTDFGDRDFYEQYF. The CDR3 DNA reads TGTGCCAGCACCGATTTCGGGGACAGGGATTTCTACGAGCAGTACTTC.

The gene calls are TRBV7-3 and TRBJ1-2; 12 nucleotides match TRBD1. The CDR3 consists of 17 residues. Looked up from germline, CDR1 is SGHTA and CDR2 is FQGTGA. V was pared by 4 bases and J by 7 bases, with 13 bases of the junction left unmatched. The DNA of the CDR3 is TGTGCCAGCAGCTCAATCGCCGGGACAGGGGGCGCGAGTGGCTACACCTTC. Residues: CASSSIAGTGGASGYTF.

The chain joins TRBV30 to TRBJ2-7, with D tentatively TRBD2 (6 bases). The V gene lost 1 base and the J gene lost 2 bases, with 6 bases spanning the gap. The CDR3 covers 12 residues. In germline, CDR1 is GTSNPN, CDR2 SVGIG (reference sequence). CDR3 DNA: TGTGCCTGGAGTGCGGGGGCCTACGAGCAGTACTTC. It specifies CAWSAGAYEQYF.

The chain carries TRBV5-4 and TRBJ1-2; D is unclear. CDR1 is SGHNT, CDR2 YYREEE, per germline (reference sequence). The CDR3 contains 12 residues. V lost 6 bases, J lost 8 bases, and 14 bases lay in between. In nucleotides, the CDR3 is TGTGCCAGCACAAACCCTTCCGCGGGCTACACCTTC. Protein sequence: CASTNPSAGYTF.

In DNA form, the CDR3 reads TGTGCCAGCAGCTTCACAGTGACTGAAGCTTTCTTT. This translates into CASSFTVTEAFF. The chain is built from TRBV5-8 and TRBJ1-1; no clear D. Germline CDR1 reads SGHTS; CDR2 reads YDEGEE. The CDR3 sequence is 12 residues long. Trimming removed 2 bases from V and 5 bases from J, with 7 bases in between.

The chain carries TRBV30 and TRBJ1-5, with D tentatively TRBD1 (5 bases). Germline CDR1 and CDR2: GTSNPN and SVGIG (reference sequence). The CDR3 runs to 14 residues. Deletions cut 3 bases from V and 4 bases from J, with 13 bases between. The CDR3 nucleotides are TGTGCCTGGAGCGTCGGGACGGCGAATCAGCCCCAGCATTTT. This codes for CAWSVGTANQPQHF. Supplemented by reference TRBV30 and TRBJ1-5, the full variable domain reads SQTIHQWPATLVQPVGSPLSLECTVEGTSNPNLYWYRQAAGRGLQLLFYSVGIGQISSEVPQNLSASRPQDRQFILSSKKLLLSDSGFYLCAWSVGTANQPQHFGDGTRLSIL.

Only one count was recorded for this clone. The gene calls are TRBV7-6 and TRBJ2-5, with TRBD2 as a possible D gene (6 bases). The CDR3 length is 14 residues. Looked up from germline, CDR1 is SGHVS and CDR2 is FNYEAQ. V was pared by 3 bases and J by 3 bases, with 11 bases between. CDR3: CASSFSGGEETQYF. The CDR3 DNA reads as TGTGCCAGCAGCTTTTCCGGGGGAGAAGAGACCCAGTACTTC.

About this clone itself: At one end the junction does not follow the germline gene, possibly because of a read error. V gene TRBV5-1 combines with J gene TRBJ1-6; 10 nucleotides agree with TRBD1. The CDR3 spans 14 residues. Looked up from germline, CDR1 is SGHRS and CDR2 is YFSETQ. CDR3: CASRRDRGSSPPHF. The CDR3 region has the DNA TGCGCCAGCCGCCGGGACAGGGGCTCTTCACCCCCCCACTTT.

J is TRBJ2-2 and V is TRBV4-2; D is uncertain. V was clipped by 0 bases and J by 8 bases, with 7 bases between them. Germline V gene data show CDR1 as LGHNA and CDR2 as YNFKEQ. This CDR3 has 13 amino acids. The CDR3 nucleotides read TGTGCCAGCAGCCAAGAAGTTACTGGGGAGCTGTTTTTT. Its protein product is CASSQEVTGELFF.

V usage is TRBV11-2 and J usage is TRBJ1-3; D is unresolved. The germline V gene has CDR1 SGHAT and CDR2 FQNNGV. V was cut by 5 bases and J by 3 bases, with 5 bases left in between. The CDR3 sequence is 12 residues long. The CDR3 spells CASSPYGNTIYF. The DNA for the CDR3 is TGTGCCAGCAGCCCCTATGGAAACACCATATATTTT. The entire variable domain, with the rest obtained from reference TRBV11-2 and TRBJ1-3, is as follows: EAGVAQSPRYKIIEKRQSVAFWCNPISGHATLYWYQQILGQGPKLLIQFQNNGVVDDSQLPKDRFSAERLKGVDSTLKIQPAKLEDSAVYLCASSPYGNTIYFGEGSWLTVV.

This clone occurred once. The chain has TRBV7-9 and TRBJ1-4, with D tentatively TRBD1 (6 bases). This CDR3 spans 14 amino acids. The germline gives CDR1 SEHNR, CDR2 FQNEAQ (reference sequence). Trimming left V 5 bases short and J 6 bases short, with 13 bases between. CDR3 DNA sequence: TGTGCCAGCAGCCCCAGGGGAGGGGATGAAAAACTGTTTTTT. Protein: CASSPRGGDEKLFF.

The chain is built from TRBV6-6 and TRBJ2-2; no clear D. CDR1 and CDR2 from the germline V gene are MNHNY and SVGAGI (reference sequence). The CDR3 is 12 amino acids. V was clipped by 5 bases and J by 6 bases, with 7 bases between them. This chain's CDR3 is CASSRVPGELFF. Written as DNA, the CDR3 is TGTGCCAGCAGTAGGGTACCCGGGGAGCTGTTTTTT.

This clone was picked up a small number of times. The rearrangement links TRBV11-2 to TRBJ2-6; D gene ambiguous. The CDR3 length is 15 residues. The V and J ends lost 0 bases and 1 base respectively, with 4 bases between them. In germline, CDR1 is SGHAT, CDR2 FQNNGV. CDR3 amino acids: CASSLEISGANVLTF. The CDR3 region has the DNA TGTGCCAGCAGCTTAGAGATATCTGGGGCCAACGTCCTGACTTTC.

The chain is built from TRBV25-1 and TRBJ2-7; 8 bases align to TRBD1. V shed 5 bases and J 12 bases; nucleotides not matched to a gene: 12. Looked up from germline, CDR1 is MGHDK and CDR2 is SYGVNS. This CDR3 has 13 amino acids. The CDR3 is CASSPGTGWDPYF. The CDR3 nucleotides are TGTGCCAGCAGTCCGGGGACAGGCTGGGACCCGTACTTC.

The V gene is TRBV7-9, the J gene TRBJ2-3; D gene uncertain. The CDR3 totals 14 residues. The V end lost 2 bases, the J end lost 8 bases, and 14 bases lay between the germline ends. The V gene's germline CDR1 is SEHNR and CDR2 FQNEAQ (reference sequence). This chain's CDR3 is CASSLISASGTQYF. DNA for the CDR3: TGTGCCAGCAGCTTAATTTCGGCATCTGGTACGCAGTATTTT.

V and J are TRBV5-6 and TRBJ1-6; D is ambiguous. The CDR3 contains 16 residues. From germline, CDR1 is SGHDT and CDR2 YYEEEE. V was trimmed by 5 bases and J by 7 bases, leaving 19 bases between them. CDR3 region: CASSSKVLIPNSPLHF. Written as DNA, the CDR3 is TGTGCCAGCAGTTCAAAGGTTTTGATTCCCAATTCACCCCTCCACTTT.

CDR3 bases: TGTGCCAGCAGCCCACGGGACAGGGGCGAGCAGTACTTC. It yields the protein CASSPRDRGEQYF. The chain couples TRBV9 to TRBJ2-7, with TRBD1 matching over 10 bases. CDR3 length: 13 residues. Losses at the gene ends were 4 bases for V and 6 bases for J; bases not matched to a gene: 4. Per germline, CDR1 SGDLS and CDR2 YYNGEE.

The J gene is TRBJ1-2, the V gene TRBV6-5; 8 nucleotides align to TRBD1. The junction had 5 bases not matched to a gene; V was cut back by 2 bases and J by 9 bases. This CDR3 has 13 residues. Germline V CDR1 and CDR2: MNHEY, SVGAGI. CDR3: CASSYADRASYTF. The CDR3 bases are TGTGCCAGCAGTTACGCGGACAGGGCCAGCTACACCTTC.

The CDR3 DNA reads as TGTGCCAGTGTTTTAGGGGGGGCTGGCACCGGGGAGCTGTTTTTT. It yields the protein CASVLGGAGTGELFF. The chain has TRBV2 and TRBJ2-2, with TRBD2 as a possible D gene (7 bases). The CDR3 length is 15 residues. Germline-derived CDR1 and CDR2 are SNHLY and FYNNEI. Between the trimmed V and J ends, which lost 9 bases and 4 bases, there was a span of 18 bases.

The rearrangement joins TRBV18 to TRBJ1-3, with no clear D. The CDR3 loop spans 13 amino acids. CDR1 and CDR2 (germline): KGHSH, LQKENI. V was shortened by 2 bases and J by 0 bases, with 2 bases between the two germline ends. CDR3 loop: CASSPSSGNTIYF. The CDR3 DNA follows: TGTGCCAGCTCACCAAGCTCTGGAAACACCATATATTTT.

This clone was recorded once. The chain carries TRBV2 and TRBJ1-1, with D uncertain. CDR1 is SNHLY, CDR2 FYNNEI, per germline. Trimming removed 2 bases from V and 8 bases from J, with 9 bases in between. The CDR3 extends over 12 amino acids. This chain's CDR3 is CASSEIRPEAFF. CDR3 nucleotides: TGTGCCAGCAGTGAAATACGACCAGAAGCTTTCTTT.

The chain is built from TRBV6-5 and TRBJ1-4, with D possibly being TRBD1 (5 bases). The CDR3 spans 15 residues. The V end was cut by 5 bases, the J end by 8 bases, with 18 bases between. Germline CDR1 is MNHEY and CDR2 is SVGAGI. This CDR3 is CASSNSEGYREKLFF. CDR3 nucleotide sequence: TGTGCCAGCAGTAATTCCGAGGGGTACCGAGAAAAACTGTTTTTT.

The chain carries TRBV19 and TRBJ1-5; 8 bases map to TRBD1. Per germline, CDR1 LNHDA and CDR2 SQIVND (reference sequence). The CDR3 is made up of 15 amino acids. The ends lost 6 bases at V and 2 bases at J; junction bases unmatched: 6. The CDR3 is CASRRTGSRNQPQHF. The CDR3 DNA is TGTGCCAGTAGGAGGACAGGGTCCCGCAATCAGCCCCAGCATTTT.

The rearrangement links TRBV7-2 to TRBJ2-3; TRBD2 matches 8 bases. CDR1 is SGHTA, CDR2 FQGNSA, per germline. This CDR3 region has 14 residues. Trimming removed 6 bases from V and 2 bases from J; junction bases left unmatched: 4. CDR3: CASRIGGATDTQYF. The CDR3 DNA follows: TGTGCCAGCAGAATCGGGGGGGCCACAGATACGCAGTATTTT.

This chain joins TRBV5-5 and TRBJ2-7; a possible D gene is TRBD2 (6 bases). The V end lost 0 bases, the J end lost 2 bases, and 12 bases lay between the germline ends. This CDR3 has 15 amino acids. Germline V CDR1 and CDR2: SGHKS, YYEKEE (reference sequence). Here the CDR3 reads CASSLGGSGPYEQYF. CDR3 in DNA: TGTGCCAGCAGCTTGGGGGGTAGCGGCCCCTACGAGCAGTACTTC. Combining the CDR3 with reference TRBV5-5 and TRBJ2-7 gives the whole variable domain DAGVTQSPTHLIKTRGQQVTLRCSPISGHKSVSWYQQVLGQGPQFIFQYYEKEERGRGNFPDRFSARQFPNYSSELNVNALLLGDSALYLCASSLGGSGPYEQYFGPGTRLTVT.

The rearrangement uses TRBV7-9 and TRBJ2-3; 12 bases align to TRBD2. This CDR3 has 17 amino acids. The V segment lost 5 bases and the J segment 5 bases; nucleotides outside the gene matches: 11. Germline assignment: CDR1 SEHNR and CDR2 FQNEAQ (reference sequence). This CDR3 is CASSILPLAGGKDTQYF. CDR3 DNA: TGTGCCAGCAGCATATTACCACTAGCGGGGGGTAAAGATACGCAGTATTTT.